The 9 T cell receptor beta chains listed next were all sequenced from one sample in a study of blood T cell repertoires in COVID-19. This table comes from immunoSEQ multiplex PCR, and its TCRdb copy is limited to in-frame clones, with some not included. Among around 300,000 clones, about 88% were seen once, and the ten largest hold around 2.9%. The sample comprised PBMCs or T cells enriched from blood (not recorded which). Receptor source: a woman in her forties or fifties who had recovered from COVID-19.

The gene calls are TRBV2 and TRBJ1-5, with no clear D. This CDR3 is 12 amino acids long. Trimming took off 7 bases at V and 9 bases at J, with 13 bases between the two ends. CDR1 and CDR2 from the germline V gene are SNHLY and FYNNEI. Written as DNA, the CDR3 is TGTGCCAGCATGGGTCATGCGGGGCCCCAGCATTTT. Its protein product is CASMGHAGPQHF.

This chain uses TRBV23-1 with TRBJ2-5; a possible D gene is TRBD1 (8 bases). TRBV23-1 is treated as an ORF (open reading frame) with a function not yet certain. The V end was cut by 2 bases, the J end by 3 bases, with 13 bases between. The CDR3 is 15 residues long. The CDR3 nucleotides are TGCGCCAGCAGTCAAACAGGGGGGGGCAAAGAGACCCAGTACTTC. Protein product: CASSQTGGGKETQYF.

This clone was counted ten times or more. The chain uses TRBV4-1 and TRBJ1-3, with 7 bases matching TRBD1. V dropped 1 base and J dropped 2; count of bases not matched to a gene: 8. CDR3 length: 17 amino acids. CDR1 and CDR2 from the germline V gene are MGHRA and YSYEKL. CDR3 DNA: TGCGCCAGCAGCCAAGTCGGGACAGTTAAAACTGGAAACACCATATATTTT. Protein: CASSQVGTVKTGNTIYF.

In this sample, this clone turned up once. This chain connects TRBV6-2 or TRBV6-3 to TRBJ2-3; D is possibly TRBD2 (6 bases). Germline V gives CDR1 MNHEY, CDR2 SVGEGT. The CDR3 sequence is 17 residues long. Trimming removed 2 bases at V and 1 base at J, with 16 bases between. The CDR3 is CASSYGRLVARTDTQYF. As DNA, the CDR3 is TGTGCCAGCAGTTACGGCCGACTAGTGGCACGCACAGATACGCAGTATTTT.

V is TRBV28 and J is TRBJ1-1; D might be TRBD1 (6 bases). V lost 7 bases and J 0 bases, leaving 12 bases between the germline ends. The CDR3 contains 14 residues. CDR1 and CDR2 from the germline V gene are MDHEN and SYDVKM. The DNA of the CDR3 is TGTGCCAGCAACGCAGGGGATATGAACACTGAAGCTTTCTTT. It specifies CASNAGDMNTEAFF.

This chain uses TRBV10-3 with TRBJ2-3, with TRBD2 identical over 7 bases. The CDR3 consists of 17 residues. With 4 bases clipped from V and 5 bases from J, the junction kept 15 bases outside the gene matches. Germline CDR1 reads ENHRY; CDR2 reads SYGVKD. The chain's CDR3 is CAISGSVGRELEDTQYF. CDR3 nucleotide sequence: TGTGCCATCAGTGGTTCGGTGGGGCGGGAGTTGGAAGATACGCAGTATTTT.

For the CDR3, the DNA is TGTGCCAGCAGCCATCCAGGGGGCGTTTATGGCTACACCTTC. It translates to CASSHPGGVYGYTF. This chain links TRBV7-9 with TRBJ1-2, with 8 bases fitting TRBD1. V dropped 5 bases and J dropped 5; count of bases not matched to a gene: 7. CDR3 length: 14 amino acids. In germline, CDR1 is SEHNR, CDR2 FQNEAQ (reference sequence).

V and J are TRBV11-2 and TRBJ2-5; TRBD2 matches at 9 bases. This CDR3 contains 14 residues. The germline gives CDR1 SGHAT, CDR2 FQNNGV. The ends lost 5 bases at V and 5 bases at J; junction bases unmatched: 6. The CDR3 nucleotides read TGTGCCAGCAGCATAGCGGGAGCGATGGAGACCCAGTACTTC. Translation: CASSIAGAMETQYF.

This clone was counted a few times. The chain employs TRBV3-1 (or the pseudogene TRBV3-2) and TRBJ1-1; D uncertain. The CDR3 totals 12 residues. V lost 4 bases and J 1 base, leaving 4 bases between the germline ends. Germline V gene lookup returns CDR1 LGHDT and CDR2 YNNKEL (reference sequence). CDR3: CASSLRNTEAFF. CDR3 in DNA: TGTGCCAGCAGCCTTCGGAACACTGAAGCTTTCTTT.